The 20 T cell receptor beta chains reported below all come from one sample, sequenced in a study of T cells in Graves' hyperthyroidism and ophthalmopathy (dated by TCRdb to between 2019 and 2020). Receptors were amplified or captured by multiplex PCR. The run used an Illumina HiSeq 2000. The TCR beta CDR3 regions were amplified from RNA transcripts. The TCR CDR3 was subjected to a first round of RT-PCR using the HTBI primer set and the Qiagen OneStep RT-PCR kit. TCRdb applied fastp at Q25 and MiXCR to the public reads, then kept only in-frame beta chains. CDR3 protein duplicates are merged, each entry listing the most common genes and DNA. Recorded for this sample are approximately 430,000 distinct CDR3 sequences; approximately 15% of them occurred a single time. The ten biggest clones cover roughly 13% of the sample. The source material was blood. Receptors originate from a man aged 18 to 30 with Graves' ophthalmopathy.

This clonotype has ten or more counts. The chain combines TRBV19 with TRBJ1-5; weak D call: TRBD1 (5 bases). The V end lost 3 bases, the J end lost 1 base, and 7 bases lay between the germline ends. The CDR3 is 14 amino acids. CDR1 and CDR2 (germline): LNHDA, SQIVND (reference sequence). This chain's CDR3 is CASSIWGSNQPQHF. The DNA of the CDR3 is TGTGCCAGTAGTATCTGGGGGAGCAATCAGCCCCAGCATTTT.

This clonotype occurred many times. The chain couples TRBV12-3 or TRBV12-4 to TRBJ1-2; unclear D gene. V lost 4 bases, J lost 14 bases, and 20 bases lay in between. CDR3 length: 13 amino acids. The CDR3 is CASSYAGAHVGTF. For the CDR3, the DNA is TGTGCCAGCAGTTACGCAGGAGCCCATGTGGGAACCTTC.

This clonotype showed up many times. The chain links TRBV19 to TRBJ2-7; 7 bases are a match to TRBD1. The trim removed 5 bases at V and 4 bases at J, leaving 11 bases unmatched. The CDR3 extends over 15 amino acids. CDR1 and CDR2 from the germline V gene are LNHDA and SQIVND (reference sequence). The CDR3 DNA reads TGTGCCAGTAGTCGGCCCGGGACAGTCCTGTACGAGCAGTACTTC. It is translated as CASSRPGTVLYEQYF.

The V gene is TRBV13, the J gene TRBJ2-5, with 13 bases matching TRBD2. From germline, CDR1 is PRHDT and CDR2 FYEKMQ (reference sequence). The CDR3 spans 16 residues. J gave up 3 bases and V 5 bases, and 6 bases lay outside the gene matches. The CDR3 is CASSPGTSGAEETQYF. CDR3 in DNA: TGTGCCAGCAGCCCCGGGACTAGCGGGGCTGAAGAGACCCAGTACTTC.

This chain connects TRBV30 to TRBJ2-1; 10 nucleotides align to TRBD2. Germline assignment: CDR1 GTSNPN and CDR2 SVGIG (reference sequence). V lost 2 bases and J lost 7; bases outside the gene matches: 5. This CDR3 has 14 residues. The CDR3 loop is CAWSPSGGANEQFF. Written as DNA, the CDR3 is TGTGCCTGGAGTCCCAGCGGGGGGGCAAATGAGCAGTTCTTC.

This clonotype appeared many times. For the CDR3, the DNA is TGTGCCAGTAAACTTAACGGGCCTCGCAGCGATCAGCCCCAGCATTTT. Translated, it gives CASKLNGPRSDQPQHF. V is TRBV19 and J is TRBJ1-5; D gene ambiguous. CDR1 is LNHDA, CDR2 SQIVND, per germline (reference sequence). The CDR3 is 16 amino acids. V dropped 7 bases and J dropped 5 bases, with 21 bases sitting between them.

The table lists this clonotype with many counts. The chain uses TRBV29-1 and TRBJ1-1, with D tentatively TRBD1 (6 bases). This CDR3 contains 14 residues. Germline assignment: CDR1 SQVTM and CDR2 ANQGSEA. V was shortened by 1 base and J by 1 base, with 10 bases between the two germline ends. DNA for the CDR3: TGCAGCGTTGAAGGCGGCAGGGGGAACACTGAAGCTTTCTTT. Protein product: CSVEGGRGNTEAFF. The full variable domain, in which reference TRBV29-1 and TRBJ1-1 provide the parts outside the CDR3, is SAVISQKPSRDICQRGTSLTIQCQVDSQVTMMFWYRQQPGQSLTLIATANQGSEATYESGFVIDKFPISRPNLTFSTLTVSNMSPEDSSIYLCSVEGGRGNTEAFFGQGTRLTVV.

This clonotype was seen at least ten times. J is TRBJ1-1 and V is TRBV18, with a possible D match to TRBD1 (6 bases). The CDR3 covers 12 residues. CDR1 and CDR2 (germline): KGHSH, LQKENI. V shed 8 bases and J shed 11 bases, with 18 bases lying between them. CDR3: CASRQEAQEAFF. The CDR3 nucleotides are TGTGCCAGCCGACAGGAGGCCCAAGAGGCTTTCTTT.

This clonotype came up a few times. The chain links TRBV24-1 to TRBJ2-6; no reliable D call. The CDR3 runs to 15 residues. Germline CDR1 KGHDR, CDR2 SFDVKD. Trimming left V 4 bases short and J 4 bases short, with 10 bases between. This chain's CDR3 is CATSDPSTGANVLTF. CDR3 bases: TGTGCCACCAGTGACCCAAGTACGGGGGCCAACGTCCTGACTTTC.

This clonotype has at least ten counts. This chain uses TRBV5-1 with TRBJ2-1; D unclear. From germline, CDR1 is SGHRS and CDR2 YFSETQ. V was clipped by 0 bases and J by 10 bases, with 8 bases between them. This CDR3 has 12 residues. CDR3 bases: TGCGCCAGCAGCTTGGCATTCGGCGAGCAGTTCTTC. Amino acid sequence: CASSLAFGEQFF.

This clonotype was seen more than once but under ten times. The chain joins TRBV29-1 to TRBJ2-2; D may be TRBD1 (7 bases). Per germline, CDR1 SQVTM and CDR2 ANQGSEA. The V end lost 2 bases, the J end lost 4 bases, and 11 bases lay between the germline ends. The length of the CDR3 is 14 residues. The CDR3 spells CSVEQGGFTGELFF. CDR3 DNA: TGCAGCGTTGAACAGGGGGGTTTCACCGGGGAGCTGTTTTTT.

This clonotype was picked up many times. The V gene is TRBV12-3 or TRBV12-4, the J gene TRBJ2-7; TRBD1 agrees at 9 bases. The CDR3 totals 13 residues. V was clipped by 6 bases and J by 3 bases; unmatched bases: 3. For the CDR3, the DNA is TGTGCCAGCAGGTCGACAGGGGGCTACGAGCAGTACTTC. Translating it yields CASRSTGGYEQYF.

This clonotype was counted only a few times. This chain links TRBV19 with TRBJ2-2, with D possibly matching TRBD2 (6 bases). The CDR3 covers 16 residues. The germline V and J ends were trimmed by 3 bases and 2 bases, with 13 bases remaining between them. Per the germline V gene, CDR1 is LNHDA and CDR2 is SQIVND (reference sequence). In DNA form, the CDR3 reads TGTGCCAGTAGTATTTGGGGCGGGACTAACACCGGGGAGCTGTTTTTT. It specifies CASSIWGGTNTGELFF. Using reference TRBV19 and TRBJ2-2 for the parts outside the CDR3, the full variable domain is DGGITQSPKYLFRKEGQNVTLSCEQNLNHDAMYWYRQDPGQGLRLIYYSQIVNDFQKGDIAEGYSVSREKKESFPLTVTSAQKNPTAFYLCASSIWGGTNTGELFFGEGSRLTVL.

In its sample, this clonotype was seen many times. The J gene is TRBJ2-1, the V gene TRBV11-3; D is uncertain. The V gene's germline CDR1 is SGHNT and CDR2 YENEEA. The CDR3 runs to 16 residues. V lost 1 base to trimming and J lost 10 bases, with 20 bases between them. CDR3 loop: CASSLALPASTSEQFF. DNA for the CDR3: TGTGCCAGCAGCTTAGCCCTTCCAGCCTCCACCAGCGAGCAGTTCTTC.

This clonotype was counted between two and nine times. The rearrangement joins TRBV5-4 to TRBJ2-2; 7 bases are a match to TRBD1. This CDR3 has 14 residues. Looked up from germline, CDR1 is SGHNT and CDR2 is YYREEE (reference sequence). The V and J ends lost 3 bases and 5 bases, in that order; junction bases with no gene match: 4. This CDR3 is CASSYRGWTGELFF. As DNA, the CDR3 is TGTGCCAGCAGCTACAGGGGTTGGACCGGGGAGCTGTTTTTT.

This clonotype was seen ten or more times. The chain employs TRBV15 and TRBJ1-2; 9 bases are a match to TRBD1. Germline CDR1 reads LNHNV; CDR2 reads YYDKDF (reference sequence). The CDR3 contains 16 residues. J lost 3 bases, V lost 1 base, and 6 bases had no gene match. For the CDR3, the DNA is TGTGCCACCAGCAGAGGGGACAGGGTGTTTGACTATGGCTACACCTTC. Protein: CATSRGDRVFDYGYTF.

This clonotype was counted many times. The rearrangement links TRBV20-1 to TRBJ2-1, with 8 nucleotides matching TRBD2. Unmatched junction bases numbered 11, after V lost 7 bases and J lost 6 bases. The germline V gene encodes CDR1 DFQATT and CDR2 SNEGSKA (reference sequence). The CDR3 runs 14 residues. CDR3 nucleotide sequence: TGCAGTGTCTACTCCGGGACTAGGGCCAATGAGCAGTTCTTC. Translation gives CSVYSGTRANEQFF.

With respect to this clonotype: At one of its ends the junction is not consistent with the germline gene, which may arise from a read error. The chain links TRBV7-9 to TRBJ1-2; no firm D call. Germline CDR1 is SEHNR and CDR2 is FQNEAQ (reference sequence). The CDR3 is 14 amino acids. The CDR3 nucleotides read TGTGCCAGCGGCTTAGAAGGCAGGAGCTATGGCTACACCTTC. Encoded protein: CASGLEGRSYGYTF.

This clonotype has at least ten counts. CDR3 amino acids: CSAPRGPNQPQHF. DNA for the CDR3: TGCAGTGCTCCCCGGGGGCCGAATCAGCCCCAGCATTTT. The chain couples TRBV20-1 to TRBJ1-5, with D possibly being TRBD1 (6 bases). The ends were cut back, 5 bases at V and 4 bases at J, with 12 bases in the middle. The CDR3 is made up of 13 amino acids. Germline V lookup: CDR1 DFQATT, CDR2 SNEGSKA (reference sequence).

This clonotype appeared many times. V gene TRBV20-1 combines with J gene TRBJ1-3; D is unresolved. V gave up 1 base and J gave up 3 bases, with 7 bases separating them. The germline CDR1 and CDR2 sequences are DFQATT and SNEGSKA (reference sequence). The CDR3 has 13 residues. CDR3 DNA sequence: TGCAGTGCTAGAGGGTATGATGGAAACACCATATATTTT. As protein: CSARGYDGNTIYF.